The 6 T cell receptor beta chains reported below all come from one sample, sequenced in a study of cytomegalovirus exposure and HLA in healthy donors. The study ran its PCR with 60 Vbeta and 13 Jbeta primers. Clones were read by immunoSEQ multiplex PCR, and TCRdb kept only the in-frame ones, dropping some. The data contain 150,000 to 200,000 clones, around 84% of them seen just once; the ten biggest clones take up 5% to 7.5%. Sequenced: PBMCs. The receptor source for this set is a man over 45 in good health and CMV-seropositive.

The CDR3 coding sequence is TGCGCCAGCAGACGCCTAGCGGGGGAATCCTCCTACAATGAGCAGTTCTTC. Encoded protein: CASRRLAGESSYNEQFF. V usage is TRBV4-1 and J usage is TRBJ2-1, with 10 bases matching TRBD2. The CDR3 length is 17 residues. CDR1 MGHRA and CDR2 YSYEKL come from the germline V gene. V was clipped by 6 bases and J by 0 bases; unmatched bases: 8.

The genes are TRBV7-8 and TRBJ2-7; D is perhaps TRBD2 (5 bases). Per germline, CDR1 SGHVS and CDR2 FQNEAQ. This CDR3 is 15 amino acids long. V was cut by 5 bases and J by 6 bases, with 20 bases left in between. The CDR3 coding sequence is TGTGCCAGCAGCCCCCGGGGTAATCGAGCGTCCGAGCAGTACGTC. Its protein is CASSPRGNRASEQYV.

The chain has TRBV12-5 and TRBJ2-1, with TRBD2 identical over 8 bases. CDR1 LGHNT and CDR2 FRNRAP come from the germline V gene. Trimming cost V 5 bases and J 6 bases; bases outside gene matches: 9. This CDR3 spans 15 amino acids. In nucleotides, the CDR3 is TGTGCTAGTGGTCCCGGACTAGCTAGAAGCAATGAGCAGTTCTTC. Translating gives CASGPGLARSNEQFF.

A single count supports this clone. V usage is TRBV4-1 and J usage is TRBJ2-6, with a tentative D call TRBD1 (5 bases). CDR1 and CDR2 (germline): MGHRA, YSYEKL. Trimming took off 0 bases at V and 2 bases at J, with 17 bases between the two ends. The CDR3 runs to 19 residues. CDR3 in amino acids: CASSQDRPGSRPGANVLTF. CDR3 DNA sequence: TGCGCCAGCAGCCAAGATCGGCCAGGGTCCCGTCCTGGGGCCAACGTCCTGACTTTC.

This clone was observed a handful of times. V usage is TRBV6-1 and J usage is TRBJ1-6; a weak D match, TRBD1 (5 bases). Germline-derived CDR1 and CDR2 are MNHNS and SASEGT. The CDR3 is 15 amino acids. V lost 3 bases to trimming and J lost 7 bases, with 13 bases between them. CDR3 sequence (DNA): TGTGCCAGCAGTGATCAGGGCGGTAGGAATTCACCCCTCCACTTT. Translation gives CASSDQGGRNSPLHF.

CDR3 in amino acids: CASSFSNEKLFF. The CDR3 DNA reads as TGCGCCAGCAGCTTCAGTAATGAAAAACTGTTTTTT. This chain uses TRBV5-1 with TRBJ1-4; D gene uncertain. There are 12 residues in the CDR3. CDR1 SGHRS and CDR2 YFSETQ come from the germline V gene. The V gene lost 2 bases and the J gene lost 4 bases, with 3 bases spanning the gap.